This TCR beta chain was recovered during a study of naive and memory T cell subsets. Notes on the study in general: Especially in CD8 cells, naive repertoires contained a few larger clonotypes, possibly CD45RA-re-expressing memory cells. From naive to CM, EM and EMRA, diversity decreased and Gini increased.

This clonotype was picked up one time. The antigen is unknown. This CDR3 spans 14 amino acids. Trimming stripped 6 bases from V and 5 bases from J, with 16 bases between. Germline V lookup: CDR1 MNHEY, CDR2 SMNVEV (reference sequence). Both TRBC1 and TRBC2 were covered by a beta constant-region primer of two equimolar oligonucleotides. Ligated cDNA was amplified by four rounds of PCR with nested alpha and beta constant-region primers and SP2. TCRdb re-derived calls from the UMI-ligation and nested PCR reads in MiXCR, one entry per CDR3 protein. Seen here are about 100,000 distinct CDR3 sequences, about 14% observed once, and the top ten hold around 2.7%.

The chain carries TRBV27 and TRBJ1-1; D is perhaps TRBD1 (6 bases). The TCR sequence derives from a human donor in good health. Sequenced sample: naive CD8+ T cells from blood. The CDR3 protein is CASRPQGYETEAFF. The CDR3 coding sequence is TGTGCCAGCAGACCACAGGGTTATGAGACTGAAGCTTTCTTT.